The 12 T cell receptor beta chains listed next were all sequenced from one sample in a study of T cell responses to AZD1222 COVID-19 vaccine. Assay used: immunoSEQ multiplex PCR; TCRdb lists only in-frame clones, some missing. The data contain more than 80,000 clones, over 75% of them singletons. This specimen consisted of peripheral blood, obtained 28 days after the second AZD1222 dose. The receptors were gathered from an adult who received the AZD1222 COVID-19 vaccine.

This clone was detected a few times. The J gene is TRBJ1-6, the V gene TRBV3-1 (or the pseudogene TRBV3-2); unclear D gene. The CDR3 loop spans 12 amino acids. CDR1 is LGHDT and CDR2 is YNNKEL in the germline V gene (reference sequence). V lost 2 bases and J lost 7, with 3 bases in between. CDR3: CASSQLNSPLHF. The DNA for the CDR3 is TGTGCCAGCAGCCAATTAAATTCACCCCTCCACTTT.

A word on this clone: The sample contains more than one DNA sequence encoding this CDR3. The chain joins TRBV6-5 to TRBJ1-5; maybe TRBD1 (5 bases). Germline V gene data show CDR1 as MNHEY and CDR2 as SVGAGI. Trimming left V 8 bases short and J 0 bases short, with 8 bases between. This CDR3 is built from 13 residues. DNA for the CDR3: TGTGCCAGCTGGGGCGATAGCAATCAGCCCCAGCATTTT. Translation: CASWGDSNQPQHF.

The chain recombines TRBV4-3 with TRBJ2-7; 8 bases map to TRBD2. CDR1 is LGHNA, CDR2 YSLEER, per germline. Trimming removed 4 bases from V and 6 bases from J; junction bases left unmatched: 11. This CDR3 comprises 15 residues. CDR3 amino acids: CASSPGGAGDFEQYF. CDR3 in DNA: TGCGCCAGCAGCCCCGGAGGAGCGGGAGACTTCGAGCAGTACTTC.

J is TRBJ1-1 and V is TRBV20-1; D unresolved. The CDR3 sequence is 11 residues long. The germline CDR1 and CDR2 sequences are DFQATT and SNEGSKA (reference sequence). Trimming cost V 5 bases and J 6 bases, with 10 bases left between them. The CDR3 sequence: CSASWLAEAFF. CDR3 DNA sequence: TGCAGTGCTTCCTGGTTGGCTGAAGCTTTCTTT.

The CDR3 DNA is TGTGCCATCGGGACAGGGTCGGAAACTGAAGCTTTCTTT. Translated: CAIGTGSETEAFF. V gene TRBV10-3 combines with J gene TRBJ1-1, with 9 positions matching TRBD1. This CDR3 has 13 residues. CDR1 is ENHRY and CDR2 is SYGVKD in the germline V gene. V trimming: 8 bases; J trimming: 5 bases; junction bases outside the gene matches: 6.

This clone was observed a single time. The rearrangement joins TRBV11-2 to TRBJ2-1; 7 bases are shared with TRBD2. The junction had 2 bases not matched to a gene; V was cut back by 1 base and J by 2 bases. CDR1 and CDR2 from the germline V gene are SGHAT and FQNNGV. The CDR3 sequence is 15 residues long. In DNA, the CDR3 is TGTGCCAGCAGCTTAGCGGGAGGCCCCTACAATGAGCAGTTCTTC. It specifies CASSLAGGPYNEQFF. The complete variable domain, with remaining parts taken from reference TRBV11-2 and TRBJ2-1, reads EAGVAQSPRYKIIEKRQSVAFWCNPISGHATLYWYQQILGQGPKLLIQFQNNGVVDDSQLPKDRFSAERLKGVDSTLKIQPAKLEDSAVYLCASSLAGGPYNEQFFGPGTRLTVL.

The chain is built from TRBV5-4 and TRBJ1-1, with 7 positions matching TRBD1. Germline lookup yields CDR1 SGHNT and CDR2 YYREEE (reference sequence). The CDR3 covers 13 residues. The ends lost 5 bases at V and 0 bases at J; junction bases unmatched: 1. In DNA form, the CDR3 reads TGTGCCAGCAGGGGACAGATGAACACTGAAGCTTTCTTT. It codes for CASRGQMNTEAFF.

The chain carries TRBV11-3 and TRBJ1-1, with a weak D call TRBD1 (6 bases). The CDR3 totals 13 residues. V lost 3 bases and J lost 7, with 12 bases in between. Germline assignment: CDR1 SGHNT and CDR2 YENEEA. The CDR3, as DNA: TGTGCCAGCAGCTTGAATGACAGGCATGAAGCTTTCTTT. Encoded protein: CASSLNDRHEAFF.

For the CDR3, the DNA is TGTGCCAGCAGCTTAGGGCCAGGGGGCCTGTATAGCAATCAGCCCCAGCATTTT. This codes for CASSLGPGGLYSNQPQHF. The rearrangement joins TRBV7-2 to TRBJ1-5, with 8 bases lining up with TRBD1. Unmatched junction bases numbered 8, after V lost 1 base and J lost 0 bases. The CDR3 consists of 18 residues. CDR1 is SGHTA and CDR2 is FQGNSA in the germline V gene.

The rearrangement joins TRBV7-9 to TRBJ2-6; D assignment may be TRBD1 or TRBD2 (6 bases each). The CDR3 totals 16 residues. Germline assignment: CDR1 SEHNR and CDR2 FQNEAQ (reference sequence). V was shortened by 3 bases and J by 0 bases, with 9 bases between the two germline ends. The chain's CDR3 is CASSFEGGSGANVLTF. The CDR3 DNA sequence: TGTGCCAGCAGCTTTGAGGGGGGCTCTGGGGCCAACGTCCTGACTTTC.

Here the CDR3 reads CASSTSRDRGEEQYF. In nucleotides, the CDR3 is TGCGCCAGCAGCACAAGCAGGGACAGGGGCGAAGAGCAGTACTTC. V usage is TRBV5-1 and J usage is TRBJ2-7, with TRBD1 identical over 10 bases. The CDR3 spans 15 residues. CDR1 and CDR2 from the germline V gene are SGHRS and YFSETQ. The V and J ends lost 4 bases and 7 bases, in that order; junction bases with no gene match: 11.

V usage is TRBV5-1 and J usage is TRBJ2-6, with a possible D match to TRBD1 (5 bases). There are 15 residues in the CDR3. Per germline, CDR1 SGHRS and CDR2 YFSETQ. V shed 0 bases and J shed 4 bases, with 8 bases lying between them. DNA of the CDR3: TGCGCCAGCAGCTTGGATGGGGCAGGGGCCAACGTCCTGACTTTC. Residues: CASSLDGAGANVLTF.